The clone carrying this T cell receptor (beta chain) has at least ten counts. These data originate in a study of T cells in Graves' hyperthyroidism and ophthalmopathy. Trimming removed 5 bases at V and 3 bases at J, with 8 bases between. The CDR3 is 13 residues long. Amplification of TCR beta CDR3 regions was performed using RNA transcripts as template. A first-round RT-PCR of the TCR CDR3 used the HTBI primer set. One entry per CDR3 protein, called by TCRdb with MiXCR from the multiplex PCR reads. The sample records approximately 49,000 distinct CDR3 sequences, approximately 53% being singletons. An absence of ophthalmopathy progression within 18 months meant stable Graves' hyperthyroidism. Patients aged 18 to 65 had newly diagnosed hyperthyroidism lasting under 2 months.

The material sequenced was peripheral blood or thyroid tissue (not recorded which). The chain recombines TRBV12-3 or TRBV12-4 with TRBJ1-5; D unclear. This TCR derives from a man between 18 and 29 years old with Graves' hyperthyroidism. The CDR3 coding sequence is TGTGCCAGCAGTAGGAGCCTCAATCAGCCCCAGCATTTT. This gives the protein CASSRSLNQPQHF.